Listed below are T cell receptor beta chains from one sample, sequenced in a study of T cell repertoires in cytomegalovirus infection. TCRdb passed the reads through MiXCR, listing each CDR3 protein once. The sample lists about 250,000 distinct CDR3 sequences, approximately 15% occurring once. The source material was CD8+ T cells from PBMCs. The receptor source for this set is a human donor in good health (CMV status not recorded). Some clones in this sample may be carry-over from other donors' samples. The CDR3 runs from the conserved cysteine through the conserved F or W. The D gene is left open where the match is weak. Only some rows state a clone size, as once, few, many or a class for expanded clones.

abundance	d_gene	v_gene	j_gene	CDR3aa	CDR3nt
few	TRBD1	TRBV19	TRBJ2-7	CASTPGQGTYEQYF	TGTGCCAGTACACCGGGACAGGGGACCTACGAGCAGTACTTC
few	.	TRBV4-3	TRBJ1-2	CASSQDRRTAAQGYTF	TGCGCCAGCAGCCAAGATCGGAGGACAGCGGCACAAGGCTACACCTTC
.	.	TRBV5-1	TRBJ2-7	CASNPNRGGGEQYF	TGCGCCAGCAACCCGAACAGGGGAGGCGGCGAGCAGTACTTC
many	.	TRBV7-9	TRBJ1-1	CASSLIGVTEAFF	TGTGCCAGCAGCTTAATAGGGGTCACTGAAGCTTTCTTT
.	.	TRBV29-1	TRBJ1-1	CSAVGGNTEAFF	TGCAGCGCTGTTGGGGGGAACACTGAAGCTTTCTTT
few	.	TRBV2	TRBJ2-3	CASSGRDDTDTQYF	TGTGCCAGCTCGGGTAGAGACGACACAGATACGCAGTATTTT
many	TRBD1	TRBV7-3	TRBJ1-1	CASSPGTGAEAFF	TGTGCCAGCAGCCCCGGGACAGGGGCTGAAGCTTTCTTT
.	.	TRBV20-1	TRBJ1-1	CSARGTGNTEAFF	TGCAGTGCTAGGGGTACAGGGAACACTGAAGCTTTCTTT
few	.	TRBV5-6	TRBJ2-7	CASSFLGYEQYF	TGTGCCAGCAGCTTTTTAGGCTACGAGCAGTACTTC
.	.	TRBV7-6	TRBJ2-5	CASSPDPHGSGGVETQYF	TGTGCCAGCAGCCCCGACCCGCACGGCTCGGGGGGCGTTGAGACCCAGTACTTC
.	.	TRBV20-1	TRBJ2-3	CSARSGNTDTQYF	TGCAGTGCTAGATCGGGAAACACAGATACGCAGTATTTT
.	.	TRBV5-1	TRBJ2-5	CASSLVGPGEETQYF	TGCGCCAGCAGCTTGGTAGGTCCGGGAGAAGAGACCCAGTACTTC
many	TRBD2	TRBV28	TRBJ2-3	CASSLRARLNSGGFVTDTQYF	TGTGCCAGCAGTTTAAGGGCTCGACTGAATAGCGGGGGGTTCGTCACAGATACGCAGTATTTT
.	.	TRBV6-2/TRBV6-3	TRBJ1-6	CASTLSPGENSPLHF	TGTGCCAGCACCCTCAGTCCGGGGGAGAATTCACCCCTCCACTTT